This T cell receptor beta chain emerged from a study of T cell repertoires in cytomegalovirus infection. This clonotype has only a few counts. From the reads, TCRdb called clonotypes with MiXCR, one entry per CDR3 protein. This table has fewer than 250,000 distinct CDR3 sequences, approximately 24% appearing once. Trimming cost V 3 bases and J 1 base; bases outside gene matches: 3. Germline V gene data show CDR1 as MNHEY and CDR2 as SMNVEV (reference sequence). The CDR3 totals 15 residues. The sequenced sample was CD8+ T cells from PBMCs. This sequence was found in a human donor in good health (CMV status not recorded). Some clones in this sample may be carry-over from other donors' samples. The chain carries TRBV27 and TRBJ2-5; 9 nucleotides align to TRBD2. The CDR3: CASSFSTSGQETQYF. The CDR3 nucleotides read TGTGCCAGCAGTTTCTCGACTAGCGGCCAAGAGACCCAGTACTTC.